Listed below are T cell receptor beta chains from one sample, sequenced in a study of OX40 agonist ivuxolimab in advanced cancers. Repertoires were generated with immunoSEQ multiplex PCR, while TCRdb's copy carries only in-frame clones and drops some. The sample consists of 70,000 to 85,000 clones, 94% of them appearing once. The sequenced sample was CD4+ or CD8+ T cells sorted from blood, obtained in a trial of the OX40 agonist ivuxolimab. These receptors were collected from an adult with an advanced solid tumor such as melanoma, head and neck, liver or kidney cancer. Each CDR3 is given with its conserved first and last residue. The order of the fields is D gene, V gene, J gene, clone size, CDR3 DNA, CDR3 protein. D genes are given only for firm matches. Only part of the rows carry a size: once, few, many, or a class if the clone is expanded.

>NA|TRBV9|TRBJ2-5|NA
TGTGCCAGCAGCGTAAGTGGGGGGTCAGAGACCCAGTACTTC
CASSVSGGSETQYF
>TRBD1|TRBV6-1|TRBJ1-1|once
TGTGCCAGCAGTGCTTGGGACAGGGGTGACGCTGAAGCTTTCTTT
CASSAWDRGDAEAFF
>NA|TRBV6-5|TRBJ1-1|NA
TGTGCCAGCAGTTCCTCGCGGAACACTGAAGCTTTCTTT
CASSSSRNTEAFF
>TRBD2|TRBV18|TRBJ2-1|NA
TGTGCCAGCTCACCATTCGGGACTAGCGGGAGGCTTTACAATGAGCAGTTCTTC
CASSPFGTSGRLYNEQFF
>TRBD2|TRBV7-6|TRBJ2-3|few
TGTGCCAGCAGCTTAGCGCGGGGGACAGATACGCAGTATTTT
CASSLARGTDTQYF
>NA|TRBV28|TRBJ2-7|NA
TGTGCCAGCGGATGGGACATTTTTTTCTACGAGCAGTACTTC
CASGWDIFFYEQYF
>NA|TRBV27|TRBJ1-5|NA
TGTGCCAGCAGCAACCTGGGGGGGGGTCAGCCCCAGCATTTT
CASSNLGGGQPQHF
>NA|TRBV7-2|TRBJ2-7|NA
TGTGCCAGCAGCTTTTCATCGACAGCCCCCTACGAGCAGTACTTC
CASSFSSTAPYEQYF
>TRBD2|TRBV9|TRBJ2-1|NA
TGTGCCAGCAGCGCCCGACTAGCGGGAGGGCTAGACAATGAGCAGTTCTTC
CASSARLAGGLDNEQFF
>TRBD2|TRBV13|TRBJ2-1|NA
TGTGCCAGCAGCCCATATCGGCTAGCGGAGGCCCCAAGCTCCTACAATGAGCAGTTCTTC
CASSPYRLAEAPSSYNEQFF